Presented here are 15 T cell receptor beta chains from one specimen sequenced in a study of blood T cell repertoires in COVID-19. Sequenced by immunoSEQ multiplex PCR; TCRdb stores in-frame clones only, minus some. Altogether 100,000 to 150,000 clones are present, more than 70% being singletons, with the ten largest covering less than 2%. Sequenced sample: peripheral blood. The receptor source for this set is a human donor in a cohort sampled during active COVID-19.

V is TRBV19 and J is TRBJ2-7; D is possibly TRBD1 (6 bases). The CDR3 extends over 14 amino acids. Trimming cost V 3 bases and J 1 base, with 10 bases left between them. Germline assignment: CDR1 LNHDA and CDR2 SQIVND (reference sequence). In nucleotides, the CDR3 is TGTGCCAGTAGTATTACAGGGATGTCCTACGAGCAGTACTTC. Protein: CASSITGMSYEQYF.

The V gene is TRBV6-5, the J gene TRBJ2-7; 9 bases are a match to TRBD2. This CDR3 region has 16 residues. Germline V gene data show CDR1 as MNHEY and CDR2 as SVGAGI. J gave up 7 bases and V 2 bases, and 12 bases lay outside the gene matches. The CDR3 bases are TGTGCCAGCAGTTACACTATTAGCGGGAGTCGTGCGGAGCAGTACTTC. Protein product: CASSYTISGSRAEQYF.

This chain links TRBV28 with TRBJ2-2; D call uncertain. The CDR3 has 14 residues. Germline assignment: CDR1 MDHEN and CDR2 SYDVKM. The V end was cut by 7 bases, the J end by 1 base, with 10 bases between. In DNA, the CDR3 is TGTGCCAGCACGTCTGGCCAGAACACCGGGGAGCTGTTTTTT. Protein product: CASTSGQNTGELFF.

The genes are TRBV28 and TRBJ2-7, with D hard to call. Germline CDR1 is MDHEN and CDR2 is SYDVKM. V dropped 1 base and J dropped 7 bases, with 8 bases sitting between them. The CDR3 is 12 amino acids. The DNA of the CDR3 is TGTGCCAGCAGTTTATTGCGGCAAGAGCAGTACTTC. Translation gives CASSLLRQEQYF.

This clone was seen more than once but under ten times. V usage is TRBV24-1 and J usage is TRBJ2-5; tentative D call: TRBD2 (5 bases). CDR1 and CDR2 from the germline V gene are KGHDR and SFDVKD. The CDR3 loop spans 14 amino acids. V gave up 2 bases and J gave up 2 bases, with 8 bases separating them. The CDR3 sequence is CATSDSDLQETQYF. Here the CDR3 DNA reads TGTGCCACCAGTGATTCGGACTTACAAGAGACCCAGTACTTC.

The J gene is TRBJ1-4, the V gene TRBV5-1; 12 bases map to TRBD1. The CDR3 is 15 residues long. V lost 2 bases and J lost 7; bases outside the gene matches: 3. Germline CDR1 reads SGHRS; CDR2 reads YFSETQ. CDR3 region: CASSFGDRGPEKLFF. CDR3 nucleotides: TGCGCCAGCAGCTTTGGGGACAGGGGGCCTGAAAAACTGTTTTTT.

The chain recombines TRBV11-3 with TRBJ2-3; weak D call: TRBD1 (5 bases). CDR3 length equals 17 residues. CDR1 and CDR2 from the germline V gene are SGHNT and YENEEA. The V and J ends lost 1 base and 4 bases respectively, with 18 bases between them. This CDR3 reads CASSLGSWGPHPDTQYF. The DNA for the CDR3 is TGTGCCAGCAGCTTAGGGTCTTGGGGCCCTCACCCAGATACGCAGTATTTT.

The J gene is TRBJ2-5, the V gene TRBV25-1, with TRBD1 matching over 7 bases. Germline lookup yields CDR1 MGHDK and CDR2 SYGVNS. CDR3 length equals 15 residues. V was pared by 4 bases and J by 5 bases, with 10 bases of the junction left unmatched. This chain's CDR3 is CASSASTGLEETQYF. In DNA, the CDR3 is TGTGCCAGCAGTGCCTCGACAGGGCTGGAGGAGACCCAGTACTTC.

The rearrangement uses TRBV6-4 and TRBJ1-1; D is perhaps TRBD1 (6 bases). V dropped 6 bases and J dropped 1 base, with 9 bases sitting between them. The CDR3 extends over 13 amino acids. CDR1 is MRHNA and CDR2 is SNTAGT in the germline V gene. The CDR3 here is CASRYRENTEAFF. For the CDR3, the DNA is TGTGCCAGCAGGTACAGGGAGAACACTGAAGCTTTCTTT.

The chain carries TRBV5-1 and TRBJ1-4, with D hard to call. The V end was cut by 5 bases, the J end by 4 bases, with 9 bases between. CDR1 and CDR2 (germline): SGHRS, YFSETQ. The CDR3 contains 13 residues. The CDR3 bases are TGCGCCAGCAGTTCAGAAGATAATGAAAAACTGTTTTTT. Translating it yields CASSSEDNEKLFF.

This chain links TRBV24-1 with TRBJ2-1; 7 nucleotides line up with TRBD2. V lost 7 bases to trimming and J lost 2 bases; unmatched junction nucleotides: 7. The CDR3 totals 15 residues. Germline V lookup: CDR1 KGHDR, CDR2 SFDVKD. The DNA of the CDR3 is TGTGCCACCAGCTCCCGGGACTACACCTACAATGAGCAGTTCTTC. Protein: CATSSRDYTYNEQFF.

This rearrangement joins TRBV6-6 to TRBJ1-5; TRBD1 is a possible D gene (6 bases). V lost 6 bases to trimming and J lost 1 base, with 13 bases between them. CDR1 and CDR2 from the germline V gene are MNHNY and SVGAGI (reference sequence). This CDR3 contains 15 residues. CDR3 DNA: TGTGCCAGCAGGAGGGACACAGGGAGCAATCAGCCCCAGCATTTT. Protein sequence: CASRRDTGSNQPQHF.

V and J are TRBV5-1 and TRBJ2-5; no clear D gene. The CDR3 sequence is 15 residues long. Germline lookup yields CDR1 SGHRS and CDR2 YFSETQ. V was cut by 4 bases and J by 3 bases, with 16 bases left in between. CDR3 nucleotides: TGCGCCAGCAGCGATCAGGCGCCATCCGAAGAGACCCAGTACTTC. Its translation is CASSDQAPSEETQYF.

V gene TRBV5-1 combines with J gene TRBJ1-1, with D hard to call. This CDR3 is built from 15 residues. CDR1 SGHRS and CDR2 YFSETQ come from the germline V gene. Between the trimmed V and J ends, which lost 4 bases and 1 base, there was a span of 14 bases. The CDR3 coding sequence is TGCGCCAGCAGCATAGCACACCAAAAGAACACTGAAGCTTTCTTT. This sequence encodes CASSIAHQKNTEAFF.

The chain combines TRBV7-9 with TRBJ2-7, with 8 bases aligning to TRBD1. Germline-derived CDR1 and CDR2 are SEHNR and FQNEAQ (reference sequence). The J segment lost 6 bases and the V segment lost 8 bases, leaving 24 bases of the junction unmatched. The CDR3 sequence is 18 residues long. In DNA form, the CDR3 reads TGTGCCAGCCGGGGCCCGACAGGGGCGAGGCAGGGGGAAGTCGAGCAGTACTTC. Protein product: CASRGPTGARQGEVEQYF.